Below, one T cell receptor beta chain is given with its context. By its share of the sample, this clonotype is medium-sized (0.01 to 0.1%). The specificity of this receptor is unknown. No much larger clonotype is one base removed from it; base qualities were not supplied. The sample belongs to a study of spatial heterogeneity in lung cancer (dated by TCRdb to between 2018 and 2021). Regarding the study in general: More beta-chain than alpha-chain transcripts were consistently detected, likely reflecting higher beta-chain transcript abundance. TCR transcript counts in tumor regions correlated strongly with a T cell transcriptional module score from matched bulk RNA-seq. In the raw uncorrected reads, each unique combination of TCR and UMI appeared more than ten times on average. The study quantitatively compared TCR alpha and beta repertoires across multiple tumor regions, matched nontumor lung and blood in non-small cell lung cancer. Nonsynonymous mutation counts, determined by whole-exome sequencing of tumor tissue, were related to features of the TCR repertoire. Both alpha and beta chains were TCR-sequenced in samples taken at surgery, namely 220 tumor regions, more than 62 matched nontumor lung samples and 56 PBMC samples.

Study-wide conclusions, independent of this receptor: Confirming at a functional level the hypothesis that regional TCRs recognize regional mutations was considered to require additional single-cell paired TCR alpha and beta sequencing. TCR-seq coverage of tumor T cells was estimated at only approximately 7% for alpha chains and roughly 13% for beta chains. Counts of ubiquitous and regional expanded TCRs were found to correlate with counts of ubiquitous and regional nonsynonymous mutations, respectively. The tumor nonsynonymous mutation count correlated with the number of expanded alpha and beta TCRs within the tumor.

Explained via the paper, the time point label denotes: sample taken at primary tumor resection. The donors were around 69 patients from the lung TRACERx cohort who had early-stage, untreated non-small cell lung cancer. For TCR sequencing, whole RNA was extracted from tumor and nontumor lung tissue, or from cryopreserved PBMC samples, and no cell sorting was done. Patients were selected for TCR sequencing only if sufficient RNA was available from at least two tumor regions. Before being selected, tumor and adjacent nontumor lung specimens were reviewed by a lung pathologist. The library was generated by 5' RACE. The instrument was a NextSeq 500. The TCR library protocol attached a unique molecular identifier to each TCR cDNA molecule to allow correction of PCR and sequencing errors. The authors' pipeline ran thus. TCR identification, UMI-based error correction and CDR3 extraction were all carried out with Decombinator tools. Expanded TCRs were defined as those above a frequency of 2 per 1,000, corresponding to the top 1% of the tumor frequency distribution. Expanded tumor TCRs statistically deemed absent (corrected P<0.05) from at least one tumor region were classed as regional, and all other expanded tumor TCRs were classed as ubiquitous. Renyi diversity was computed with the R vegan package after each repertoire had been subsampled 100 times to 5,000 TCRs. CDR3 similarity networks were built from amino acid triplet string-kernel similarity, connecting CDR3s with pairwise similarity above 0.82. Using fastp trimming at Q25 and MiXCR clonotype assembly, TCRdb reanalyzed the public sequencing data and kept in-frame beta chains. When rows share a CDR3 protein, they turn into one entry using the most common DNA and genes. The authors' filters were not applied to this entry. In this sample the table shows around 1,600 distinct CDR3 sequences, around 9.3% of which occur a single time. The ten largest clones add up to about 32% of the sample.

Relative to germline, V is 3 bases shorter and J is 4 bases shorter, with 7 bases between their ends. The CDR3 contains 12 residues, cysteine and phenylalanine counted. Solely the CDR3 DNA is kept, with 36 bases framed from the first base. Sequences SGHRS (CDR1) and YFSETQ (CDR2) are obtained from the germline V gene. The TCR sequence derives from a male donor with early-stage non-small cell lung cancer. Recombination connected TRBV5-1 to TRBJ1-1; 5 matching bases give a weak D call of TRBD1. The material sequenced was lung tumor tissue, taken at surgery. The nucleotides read TGCGCCAGCAGCTCGGGGGGCACTGAAGCTTTCTTT. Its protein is CASSSGGTEAFF.